Each of the 5 T cell receptor beta chains below was sequenced from the same sample in a study of Ad26.COV2.S vaccination and SARS-CoV-2 variants. Regarding treatment: roughly 18 received Ad26.COV2.S at low or high dose, single or two shots; several received placebo; per-sample allocation not given. Specimens were obtained on day 63 following the first vaccine or placebo injection. The data were produced by immunoSEQ multiplex PCR, yet TCRdb's version contains in-frame clones alone and is incomplete. The data show some 320,000 clones, with about 85% seen just once and 2% to 2.5% held by the top ten. Sequencing was performed on peripheral blood, taken in a trial of Ad26.COV2.S vaccine versus placebo. The receptors here all came from a person aged 18-60 years who received the Ad26.COV2.S COVID-19 vaccine or a placebo.

This chain links TRBV11-3 with TRBJ1-1; possibly TRBD1 for D (5 bases). Germline V gives CDR1 SGHNT, CDR2 YENEEA. The V end lost 3 bases, the J end lost 5 bases, and 10 bases lay between the germline ends. The length of the CDR3 is 13 residues. The CDR3 sequence is CASSFGTATEAFF. In DNA, the CDR3 is TGTGCCAGCAGCTTCGGGACGGCTACTGAAGCTTTCTTT. Full variable domain (missing parts from reference TRBV11-3 and TRBJ1-1): EAGVVQSPRYKIIEKKQPVAFWCNPISGHNTLYWYLQNLGQGPELLIRYENEEAVDDSQLPKDRFSAERLKGVDSTLKIQPAELGDSAVYLCASSFGTATEAFFGQGTRLTVV.

This chain connects TRBV5-1 to TRBJ2-5, with D uncertain. Germline V lookup: CDR1 SGHRS, CDR2 YFSETQ. V lost 6 bases and J 5 bases, leaving 14 bases between the germline ends. The CDR3 totals 13 residues. For the CDR3, the DNA is TGCGCCAGCACACTGGGAACTTGGGAGACCCAGTACTTC. Encoded protein: CASTLGTWETQYF.

DNA of the CDR3: TGCGCCAGCAGCGGGGGCCCCGGTGGAACTGGGGCCAACGTCCTGACTTTC. Protein: CASSGGPGGTGANVLTF. The V and J genes are TRBV5-1 and TRBJ2-6, with D perhaps TRBD1 (6 bases). The germline V gene has CDR1 SGHRS and CDR2 YFSETQ. CDR3 size: 17 residues. Trimming took 4 bases from V and 2 from J, leaving 16 bases between them.

The CDR3 DNA follows: TGTGCCAGCTCACCCACAGGGTTTGGGAACACTGAAGCTTTCTTT. Its translation is CASSPTGFGNTEAFF. This chain uses TRBV18 with TRBJ1-1, with TRBD1 as a possible D gene (6 bases). Between the trimmed V and J ends, which lost 3 bases and 1 base, there was a span of 12 bases. The CDR3 sequence is 15 residues long. Germline CDR1 reads KGHSH; CDR2 reads LQKENI.

The chain has TRBV5-1 and TRBJ2-7, with TRBD1 as a possible D gene (5 bases). From germline, CDR1 is SGHRS and CDR2 YFSETQ. CDR3 length: 14 residues. Trimming left V 0 bases short and J 6 bases short, with 13 bases between. In nucleotides, the CDR3 is TGCGCCAGCAGCTTGGCGGCAGGGATTGGCGAGCAGTACTTC. It yields the protein CASSLAAGIGEQYF.